These 7 T cell receptor beta chains came from one sample sequenced in a study of blood T cells in healthy people across ages. With a J-beta primer mix and a sample-barcoded 5' primer, a second PCR ran about 7 to 12 cycles. TCRdb called the 5' RACE reads again in MiXCR, with one record for every CDR3 protein. The sample lists 1.5 million to 2 million distinct CDR3 sequences; about 32% were seen once. Sequenced input: blood. Source of these receptors: a woman aged 25 to 39 in good health.

The chain recombines TRBV5-4 with TRBJ2-7, with 8 positions matching TRBD2. Germline CDR1 and CDR2: SGHNT and YYREEE (reference sequence). The CDR3 has 15 residues. J gave up 1 base and V 5 bases, and 8 bases lay outside the gene matches. The CDR3 coding sequence is TGTGCCAGCAGTATCACGGGAGGGGTTTCCTACGAGCAGTACTTC. This translates into CASSITGGVSYEQYF.

The chain joins TRBV2 to TRBJ2-5, with 7 bases that match TRBD2. The V and J ends lost 2 bases and 6 bases, in that order; junction bases with no gene match: 3. Germline values: CDR1 SNHLY, CDR2 FYNNEI. The CDR3 covers 13 residues. The CDR3 region is CASSEQGGKTQYF. In nucleotides, the CDR3 is TGTGCCAGCAGTGAACAGGGAGGGAAGACCCAGTACTTC.

This clonotype has only a few counts. This chain uses TRBV6-2 or TRBV6-3 with TRBJ2-7; 7 nucleotides line up with TRBD2. The CDR3 is made up of 16 amino acids. The V and J ends lost 6 bases and 3 bases, in that order; junction bases with no gene match: 14. Germline values: CDR1 MNHEY, CDR2 SVGEGT. CDR3: CASSKSWRETFYEQYF. As DNA, the CDR3 is TGTGCCAGCAGCAAATCTTGGCGGGAGACCTTCTACGAGCAGTACTTC.

DNA for the CDR3: TGCAGCGTTGATGAGGGGGGCCCTGAAGCTTTCTTT. It specifies CSVDEGGPEAFF. The chain employs TRBV29-1 and TRBJ1-1, with TRBD1 as a possible D gene (6 bases). The germline V gene encodes CDR1 SQVTM and CDR2 ANQGSEA. Trimming removed 3 bases at V and 6 bases at J, with 11 bases between. The CDR3 contains 12 residues.

V gene TRBV7-3 combines with J gene TRBJ2-3; possible D gene TRBD2, 6 bases. CDR3 size: 13 residues. The V gene lost 8 bases and the J gene lost 2 bases, with 11 bases spanning the gap. Germline V gene data show CDR1 as SGHTA and CDR2 as FQGTGA. CDR3 region: CASGWTNTDTQYF. DNA of the CDR3: TGTGCCAGCGGGTGGACTAACACAGATACGCAGTATTTT.

There are a few counts of this clonotype. The rearrangement joins TRBV13 to TRBJ2-2; D uncertain. The CDR3 runs 13 residues. V lost 0 bases and J 6 bases, leaving 5 bases between the germline ends. Looked up from germline, CDR1 is PRHDT and CDR2 is FYEKMQ (reference sequence). The CDR3 DNA is TGTGCCAGCAGCTTAGGACAGTCCGGGGAGCTGTTTTTT. Amino acids: CASSLGQSGELFF.

This clonotype has a handful of counts. The V call is TRBV6-6, the J call TRBJ2-5; TRBD2 agrees at 10 bases. This CDR3 has 14 residues. The V gene end was trimmed by 7 bases and the J gene end by 5 bases; junction bases not matched to a gene: 7. Germline CDR1 is MNHNY and CDR2 is SVGAGI (reference sequence). The CDR3 DNA reads as TGTGCCAGCACCTTTAGCGGGAGGTGGGAGACCCAGTACTTC. The encoded protein is CASTFSGRWETQYF.